The 9 T cell receptor beta chains below were found in one sample sequenced in a study of blood T cell repertoires in COVID-19. The protocol was immunoSEQ multiplex PCR, while the TCRdb copy is restricted to in-frame clones and leaves out a portion. The table shows just over 80,000 clones, with about four fifths occurring only once. The sequenced sample consisted of peripheral blood. These TCRs come from a man at least 80 years old with acute or convalescent COVID-19.

The rearrangement links TRBV28 to TRBJ1-1; TRBD1 agrees at 10 bases. CDR1 and CDR2 from the germline V gene are MDHEN and SYDVKM. The CDR3 has 18 amino acids. V lost 3 bases, J lost 7 bases, and 17 bases stayed unmatched. CDR3 DNA: TGTGCCAGCAGTTTGGCAACTTTCGGTTCCGGGACAGGGGTTGAAGCTTTCTTT. Amino acids: CASSLATFGSGTGVEAFF.

V is TRBV11-2 and J is TRBJ2-3; perhaps TRBD1 as D (5 bases). The ends were cut back, 2 bases at V and 1 base at J, with 13 bases in the middle. Germline values: CDR1 SGHAT, CDR2 FQNNGV. The CDR3 is made up of 16 amino acids. The CDR3 DNA reads as TGTGCCAGCAGCTTACAGGGTGGGTTTGGCACAGATACGCAGTATTTT. As protein: CASSLQGGFGTDTQYF.

This chain uses TRBV7-9 with TRBJ2-2; tentative D call: TRBD1 (6 bases). The V gene lost 5 bases and the J gene lost 7 bases, with 11 bases spanning the gap. Germline CDR1 and CDR2: SEHNR and FQNEAQ (reference sequence). The CDR3 is made up of 13 amino acids. In DNA form, the CDR3 reads TGTGCCAGCAGCACCCAGGGGATCGGGGAGCTGTTTTTT. This gives the protein CASSTQGIGELFF.

The chain recombines TRBV28 with TRBJ1-2; 9 bases are a match to TRBD1. CDR1 and CDR2 from the germline V gene are MDHEN and SYDVKM. V trimming: 6 bases; J trimming: 4 bases; junction bases outside the gene matches: 9. CDR3 length: 15 residues. CDR3 residues: CASSLGQGYFYGYTF. In DNA form, the CDR3 reads TGTGCCAGCAGCTTGGGACAGGGCTACTTCTATGGCTACACCTTC.

This clone was observed a few times. The genes are TRBV2 and TRBJ1-5; the D is unclear. Per germline, CDR1 SNHLY and CDR2 FYNNEI. CDR3 length: 13 residues. V lost 1 base to trimming and J lost 7 bases, with 8 bases between them. CDR3 amino acids: CASSEGSGQPQHF. DNA of the CDR3: TGTGCCAGCAGTGAAGGTAGCGGACAGCCCCAGCATTTT.

J is TRBJ2-3 and V is TRBV18, with D tentatively TRBD2 (5 bases). The germline V and J ends were trimmed by 6 bases and 7 bases, with 14 bases remaining between them. Germline V CDR1 and CDR2: KGHSH, LQKENI. This CDR3 region has 13 residues. The CDR3 coding sequence is TGTGCCAGCTCGGGAGTACCCCAACATACGCAGTATTTT. This sequence encodes CASSGVPQHTQYF.

V is TRBV5-1 and J is TRBJ1-1; tentatively, D is TRBD1 (5 bases). The CDR3 is made up of 14 amino acids. Looked up from germline, CDR1 is SGHRS and CDR2 is YFSETQ. V shed 8 bases and J shed 0 bases, with 14 bases lying between them. CDR3 nucleotides: TGCGCCAGTGCGGCTCAGGGCATGAACACTGAAGCTTTCTTT. The encoded protein is CASAAQGMNTEAFF. The entire variable domain, with the rest obtained from reference TRBV5-1 and TRBJ1-1, is as follows: KAGVTQTPRYLIKTRGQQVTLSCSPISGHRSVSWYQQTPGQGLQFLFEYFSETQRNKGNFPGRFSGRQFSNSRSEMNVSTLELGDSALYLCASAAQGMNTEAFFGQGTRLTVV.

The chain employs TRBV9 and TRBJ2-1; D gene unclear. The CDR3 is 12 residues long. Germline V CDR1 and CDR2: SGDLS, YYNGEE. Between the trimmed V and J ends, which lost 3 bases and 5 bases, there was a span of 6 bases. The CDR3 DNA reads as TGTGCCAGCAGCGACAGAGACAATGAGCAGTTCTTC. It is translated as CASSDRDNEQFF.

The V call is TRBV7-2, the J call TRBJ2-7; tentative D call: TRBD1 (6 bases). The CDR3 runs to 16 residues. Between the trimmed V and J ends, which lost 1 base and 4 bases, there was a span of 17 bases. Germline CDR1 reads SGHTA; CDR2 reads FQGNSA. CDR3 nucleotides: TGTGCCAGCAGCTTAGGCTCTCTCGGGACATCATACGAGCAGTACTTC. It encodes CASSLGSLGTSYEQYF. Drawing the rest from reference TRBV7-2 and TRBJ2-7, the complete variable domain is GAGVSQSPSNKVTEKGKDVELRCDPISGHTALYWYRQSLGQGLEFLIYFQGNSAPDKSGLPSDRFSAERTGGSVSTLTIQRTQQEDSAVYLCASSLGSLGTSYEQYFGPGTRLTVT.